This T cell receptor (beta chain) was obtained from a study of vaccination effects on CD4 cells after COVID-19. The CDR3 extends over 15 amino acids. Unmatched junction bases numbered 2, after V lost 5 bases and J lost 4 bases. From germline, CDR1 is KGHSH and CDR2 LQKENI. Data came from immunoSEQ multiplex PCR; TCRdb stores just in-frame clones and leaves some out. Of about 74,000 clones listed, roughly four fifths are singletons. The culture ran for around ten days before CD4+ T cells were isolated. This clone has only one observation. Its antigen remains unidentified. The sample in question was CD4+ T cells from PBMCs cultured without peptide, obtained before COVID-19 vaccination. This sequence originates from a human donor who received a COVID-19 vaccine. This chain joins TRBV18 and TRBJ1-6; 10 nucleotides match TRBD1. The CDR3 DNA reads as TGTGCCAGCTCATCGGGACAGGGGTATAATTCACCCCTCCACTTT. Its translation is CASSSGQGYNSPLHF.